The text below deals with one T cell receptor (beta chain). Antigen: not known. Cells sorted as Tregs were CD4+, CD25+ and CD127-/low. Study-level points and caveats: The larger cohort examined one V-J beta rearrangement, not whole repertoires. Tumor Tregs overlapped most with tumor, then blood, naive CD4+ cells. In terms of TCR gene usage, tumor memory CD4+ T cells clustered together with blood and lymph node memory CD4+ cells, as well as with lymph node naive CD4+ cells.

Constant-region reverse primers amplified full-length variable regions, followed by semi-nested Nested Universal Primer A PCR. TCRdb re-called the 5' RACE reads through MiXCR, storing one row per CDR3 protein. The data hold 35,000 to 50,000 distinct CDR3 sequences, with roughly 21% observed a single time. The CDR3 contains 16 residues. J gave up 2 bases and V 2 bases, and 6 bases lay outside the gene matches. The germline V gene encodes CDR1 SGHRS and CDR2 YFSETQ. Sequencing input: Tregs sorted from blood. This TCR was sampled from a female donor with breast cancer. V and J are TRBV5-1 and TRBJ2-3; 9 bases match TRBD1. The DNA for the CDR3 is TGCGCCAGCAGCTTCGGGACAGGGATTATCACAGATACGCAGTATTTT. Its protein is CASSFGTGIITDTQYF.